This is a list of T cell receptor beta chains from one sample in a study of blood T cell repertoires in COVID-19. Sequencing used immunoSEQ multiplex PCR; TCRdb keeps in-frame clones, though not all of them. The sample holds tens of thousands of clones; 79% are singletons and the top ten take 26%. The sample consisted of peripheral blood. All receptors come from a man between 60 and 75 years old with active or convalescent COVID-19. Both conserved end residues are part of each CDR3. The order of the fields is D gene, clone size, V gene, J gene, CDR3 protein, CDR3 DNA. D genes are given only for firm matches. Size tells how often a clone was seen (once, few, many) or the class of an expanded clone, and some rows leave it out.

>TRBD2|once|TRBV7-2|TRBJ2-2
CASSLGLAGSGELFF
TGTGCCAGCAGCTTAGGGCTAGCGGGGTCCGGGGAGCTGTTTTTT
>TRBD1|-|TRBV5-1|TRBJ2-5
CASSSRTGTEETQYF
TGCGCCAGCAGCTCACGCACCGGGACAGAAGAGACCCAGTACTTC
>TRBD1|-|TRBV5-1|TRBJ2-2
CASSGGTGYPGELFF
TGCGCCAGCAGTGGCGGGACAGGGTACCCCGGGGAGCTGTTTTTT
>TRBD1|-|TRBV2|TRBJ1-5
CASSPSTRQGGQPQHF
TGTGCCAGCAGTCCTTCCACGAGACAGGGGGGCCAGCCCCAGCATTTT
>-|-|TRBV5-6|TRBJ1-1
CASSLQMNTEAFF
TGTGCCAGCAGCTTACAGATGAACACTGAAGCTTTCTTT
>-|few|TRBV10-3|TRBJ1-1
CAISESRVGTEAFF
TGTGCCATCAGTGAGTCCCGGGTGGGCACTGAAGCTTTCTTT
>TRBD2|-|TRBV7-3|TRBJ2-3
CASSPTSGGAVDTQYF
TGTGCCAGCAGTCCGACTAGCGGGGGGGCCGTGGATACGCAGTATTTT
>-|-|TRBV6-6|TRBJ1-5
CASSNRGLNQPQHF
TGTGCCAGCAGCAACCGGGGTCTAAATCAGCCCCAGCATTTT
>-|-|TRBV18|TRBJ1-1
CASSPRVNTEAFF
TGTGCCAGCTCACCACGAGTGAACACTGAAGCTTTCTTT
>-|once|TRBV30|TRBJ1-6
CAWSVVGDYNYNSPLHF
TGTGCCTGGAGTGTTGTAGGGGATTACAACTATAATTCACCCCTCCACTTT
>-|-|TRBV30|TRBJ1-6
CAWNRQRGGPLHF
TGTGCCTGGAACCGACAGCGTGGCGGACCCCTCCACTTT
>-|-|TRBV18|TRBJ2-7
CASSLGERDEQYF
TGTGCCAGCTCACTAGGGGAAAGGGACGAGCAGTACTTC
>TRBD1|-|TRBV28|TRBJ2-7
CASSYSGQGTYEQYF
TGTGCCAGCAGTTATTCCGGACAGGGTACCTACGAGCAGTACTTC
>-|-|TRBV4-1|TRBJ2-7
CASSQNTRQSYEQYF
TGCGCCAGCAGCCAAAATACTAGGCAGTCCTACGAGCAGTACTTC
>-|-|TRBV15|TRBJ1-1
CATSTKLNTEAFF
TGTGCCACCAGCACCAAGCTAAACACTGAAGCTTTCTTT
>-|few|TRBV5-1|TRBJ2-2
CASSLAQGPGELFF
TGCGCCAGCAGCTTGGCCCAGGGTCCCGGGGAGCTGTTTTTT
>TRBD2|-|TRBV7-9|TRBJ2-1
CASSTSGGNNEQFF
TGTGCCAGCAGCACGAGCGGGGGCAACAATGAGCAGTTCTTC
>-|-|TRBV19|TRBJ1-5
CASSVGQRNSWGPQHF
TGTGCCAGTAGTGTTGGACAGAGGAATTCTTGGGGACCCCAGCATTTT
>TRBD1|many|TRBV6-5|TRBJ1-6
CASGTGDNSPLHF
TGTGCCAGCGGGACAGGGGACAATTCACCCCTCCACTTT
>-|once|TRBV16|TRBJ2-1
CASSQSLLTGHEQFF
TGTGCCAGCAGCCAATCCTTGTTAACAGGGCATGAGCAGTTCTTC
>TRBD1|-|TRBV11-3|TRBJ2-2
CASGTEVDGELFF
TGTGCCAGCGGGACAGAGGTCGACGGGGAGCTGTTTTTT
>TRBD1|-|TRBV6-5|TRBJ1-2
CASRRAGGHGYTF
TGTGCCAGCAGGCGGGCAGGGGGACATGGCTACACCTTC
>TRBD2|-|TRBV5-3|TRBJ2-7
CARSLGTSPSYEQYF
TGTGCCAGAAGCTTGGGGACTAGCCCGTCCTACGAGCAGTACTTC
>TRBD1|-|TRBV9|TRBJ2-2
CASSVAEGATGELFF
TGTGCCAGCAGCGTAGCTGAGGGGGCCACCGGGGAGCTGTTTTTT
>-|few|TRBV11-1|TRBJ2-3
CASSLTDTQYF
TGTGCCAGCAGCCTAACAGATACGCAGTATTTT
>-|-|TRBV6-5|TRBJ2-3
CASSYREFLTDTQYF
TGTGCCAGCAGTTATAGGGAGTTCCTCACAGATACGCAGTATTTT
>TRBD1|-|TRBV18|TRBJ2-6
CASSPSTGFANVLTF
TGTGCCAGCTCACCCTCGACAGGGTTCGCCAACGTCCTGACTTTC
>-|-|TRBV29-1|TRBJ2-1
CSAPLGSNEQFF
TGCAGCGCCCCACTTGGTTCCAATGAGCAGTTCTTC
>-|-|TRBV5-1|TRBJ2-7
CASSLGQVAYEQYF
TGCGCCAGCAGCTTGGGTCAGGTAGCCTACGAGCAGTACTTC
>-|-|TRBV29-1|TRBJ2-2
CSATVITGELFF
TGCAGCGCGACAGTAATCACCGGGGAGCTGTTTTTT
>-|-|TRBV6-2/TRBV6-3|TRBJ1-5
CASSYSRVRRISPNQPQHF
TGTGCCAGCAGTTACTCCAGGGTAAGGAGAATATCACCTAATCAGCCCCAGCATTTT
>-|-|TRBV4-3|TRBJ1-4
CASSQGYRAGYNEKLFF
TGCGCCAGCAGCCAAGGTTATCGAGCGGGGTATAATGAAAAACTGTTTTTT
>-|-|TRBV27|TRBJ2-7
CASSLLGTYEQYF
TGTGCCAGCAGCCTCCTCGGGACATACGAGCAGTACTTC
>-|-|TRBV4-2|TRBJ2-6
CASSQAMAGGPAGANVLTF
TGTGCCAGCAGCCAAGCAATGGCAGGGGGGCCAGCTGGGGCCAACGTCCTGACTTTC
>TRBD1|-|TRBV2|TRBJ1-4
CASGDRVVKLFF
TGTGCCAGCGGGGACAGGGTTGTAAAACTGTTTTTT
>TRBD1|-|TRBV24-1|TRBJ2-3
CATSRQGTDTQYF
TGTGCCACCAGTCGACAGGGGACAGATACGCAGTATTTT
>TRBD1|-|TRBV19|TRBJ1-1
CASNSGQGLNTEAFF
TGTGCCAGTAATTCGGGACAGGGATTGAACACTGAAGCTTTCTTT
>-|-|TRBV2|TRBJ1-1
CASSEKFVSVAFF
TGTGCCAGCAGTGAAAAGTTTGTGAGTGTAGCTTTCTTT
>TRBD2|-|TRBV4-2|TRBJ2-2
CASSRLASTGELFF
TGTGCCAGCAGCCGACTAGCTTCCACCGGGGAGCTGTTTTTT
>TRBD1|-|TRBV4-2|TRBJ1-1
CASSQDEGMGQLNTEAFF
TGTGCCAGCAGCCAAGATGAGGGTATGGGACAGCTGAACACTGAAGCTTTCTTT
>-|-|TRBV12-3/TRBV12-4|TRBJ1-1
CASSLTGLEAFF
TGTGCCAGCAGTCTTACAGGGCTGGAAGCTTTCTTT
>TRBD2|-|TRBV19|TRBJ2-3
CASSTGTSGGPLRRTQYF
TGTGCCAGTAGTACCGGGACTAGCGGGGGGCCGCTACGACGAACGCAGTATTTT
>-|-|TRBV5-5|TRBJ1-1
CASSRDQGNTEAFF
TGTGCCAGCAGCAGAGATCAGGGGAACACTGAAGCTTTCTTT
>TRBD1|-|TRBV6-5|TRBJ1-3
CASSYRGQISGNTIYF
TGTGCCAGCAGTTACCGGGGACAGATCTCTGGAAACACCATATATTTT